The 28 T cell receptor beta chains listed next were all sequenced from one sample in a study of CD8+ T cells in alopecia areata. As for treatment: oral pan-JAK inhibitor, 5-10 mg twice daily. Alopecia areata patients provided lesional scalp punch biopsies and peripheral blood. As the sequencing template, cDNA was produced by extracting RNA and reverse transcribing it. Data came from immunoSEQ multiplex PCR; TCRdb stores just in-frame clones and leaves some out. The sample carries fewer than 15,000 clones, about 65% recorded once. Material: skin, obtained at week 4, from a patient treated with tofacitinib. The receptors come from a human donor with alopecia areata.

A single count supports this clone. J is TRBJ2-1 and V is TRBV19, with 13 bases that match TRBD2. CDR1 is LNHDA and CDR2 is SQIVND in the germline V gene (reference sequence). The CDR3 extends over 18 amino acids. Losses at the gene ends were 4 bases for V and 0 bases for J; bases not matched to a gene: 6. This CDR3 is CASSTGTSGISSYNEQFF. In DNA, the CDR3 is TGTGCCAGTAGTACCGGGACTAGCGGGATTAGCTCCTACAATGAGCAGTTCTTC. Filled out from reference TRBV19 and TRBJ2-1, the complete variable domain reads DGGITQSPKYLFRKEGQNVTLSCEQNLNHDAMYWYRQDPGQGLRLIYYSQIVNDFQKGDIAEGYSVSREKKESFPLTVTSAQKNPTAFYLCASSTGTSGISSYNEQFFGPGTRLTVL.

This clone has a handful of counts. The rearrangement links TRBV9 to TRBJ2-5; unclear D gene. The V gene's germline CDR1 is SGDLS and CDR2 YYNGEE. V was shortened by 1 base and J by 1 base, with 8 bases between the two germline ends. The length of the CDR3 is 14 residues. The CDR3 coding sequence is TGTGCCAGCAGCGTAAAGCCTACCCAAGAGACCCAGTACTTC. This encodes CASSVKPTQETQYF.

The CDR3 bases are TGTGCCAGCAGTTACCGGGACAGCCACTATGGCTACACCTTC. Translated: CASSYRDSHYGYTF. The J gene is TRBJ1-2, the V gene TRBV6-5, with 7 bases lining up with TRBD1. Germline V CDR1 and CDR2: MNHEY, SVGAGI. The V segment lost 2 bases and the J segment 3 bases; nucleotides outside the gene matches: 3. The CDR3 is 14 amino acids.

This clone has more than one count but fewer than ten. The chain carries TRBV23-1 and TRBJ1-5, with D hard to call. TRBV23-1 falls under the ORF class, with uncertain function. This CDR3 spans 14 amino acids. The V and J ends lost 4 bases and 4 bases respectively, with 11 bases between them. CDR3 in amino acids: CASSLRKANQPQHF. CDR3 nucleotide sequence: TGCGCCAGCAGTCTGAGGAAGGCAAATCAGCCCCAGCATTTT.

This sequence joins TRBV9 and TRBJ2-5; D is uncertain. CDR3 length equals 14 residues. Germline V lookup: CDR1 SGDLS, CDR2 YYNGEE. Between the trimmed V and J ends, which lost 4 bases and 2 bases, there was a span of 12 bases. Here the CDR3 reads CASSSSDLQETQYF. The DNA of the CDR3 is TGTGCCAGCAGCTCTTCCGACCTACAAGAGACCCAGTACTTC.

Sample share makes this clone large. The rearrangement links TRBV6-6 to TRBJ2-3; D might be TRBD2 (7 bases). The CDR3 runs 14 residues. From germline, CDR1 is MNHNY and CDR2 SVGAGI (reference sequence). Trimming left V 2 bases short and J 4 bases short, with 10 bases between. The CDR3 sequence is CASSYGGAADTQYF. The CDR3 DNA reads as TGTGCCAGCAGTTACGGGGGGGCGGCAGATACGCAGTATTTT.

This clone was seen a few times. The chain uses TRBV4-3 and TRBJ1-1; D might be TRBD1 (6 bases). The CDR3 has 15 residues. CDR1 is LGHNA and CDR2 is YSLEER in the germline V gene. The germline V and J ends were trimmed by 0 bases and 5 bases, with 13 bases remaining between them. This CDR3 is CASSQDRRGGTEAFF. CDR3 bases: TGCGCCAGCAGCCAAGATAGGAGGGGGGGGACTGAAGCTTTCTTT.

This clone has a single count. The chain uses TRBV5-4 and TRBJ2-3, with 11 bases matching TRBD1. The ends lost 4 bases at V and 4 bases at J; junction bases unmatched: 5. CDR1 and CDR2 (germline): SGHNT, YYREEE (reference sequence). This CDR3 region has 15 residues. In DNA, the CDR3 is TGTGCCAGCAGCGGCGGGGACAGGGGGGCAGATACGCAGTATTTT. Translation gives CASSGGDRGADTQYF.

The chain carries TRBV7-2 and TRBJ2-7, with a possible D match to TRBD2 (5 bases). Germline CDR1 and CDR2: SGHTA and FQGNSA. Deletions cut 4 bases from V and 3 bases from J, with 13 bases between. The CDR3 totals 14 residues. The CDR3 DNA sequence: TGTGCCAGCAGCTCAGAGCCGGGGTACTACGAGCAGTACTTC. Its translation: CASSSEPGYYEQYF.

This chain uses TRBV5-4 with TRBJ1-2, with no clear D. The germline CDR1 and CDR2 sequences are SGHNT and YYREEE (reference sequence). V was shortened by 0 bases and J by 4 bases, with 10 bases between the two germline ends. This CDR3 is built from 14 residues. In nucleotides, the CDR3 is TGTGCCAGCAGCTTGGGCACAGCCGGCTATGGCTACACCTTC. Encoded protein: CASSLGTAGYGYTF.

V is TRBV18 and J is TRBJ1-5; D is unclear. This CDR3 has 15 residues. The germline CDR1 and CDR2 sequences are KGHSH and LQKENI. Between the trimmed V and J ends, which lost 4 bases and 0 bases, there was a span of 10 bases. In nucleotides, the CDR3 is TGTGCCAGCTCACTTTCGGGAGATAGCAATCAGCCCCAGCATTTT. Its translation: CASSLSGDSNQPQHF.

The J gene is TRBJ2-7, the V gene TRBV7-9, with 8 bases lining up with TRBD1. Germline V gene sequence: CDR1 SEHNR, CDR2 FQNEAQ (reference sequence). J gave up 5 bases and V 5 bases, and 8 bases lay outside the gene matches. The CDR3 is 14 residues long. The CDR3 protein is CASSPGQGWDEQYF. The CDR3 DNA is TGTGCCAGCAGCCCCGGACAGGGCTGGGACGAGCAGTACTTC.

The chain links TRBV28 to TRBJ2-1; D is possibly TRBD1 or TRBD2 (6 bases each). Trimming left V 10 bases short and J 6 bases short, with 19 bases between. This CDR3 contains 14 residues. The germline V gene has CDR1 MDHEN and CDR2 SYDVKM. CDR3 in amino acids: CATSSGGLSNEQFF. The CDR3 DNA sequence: TGTGCCACCTCCTCCGGGGGCCTCTCCAATGAGCAGTTCTTC.

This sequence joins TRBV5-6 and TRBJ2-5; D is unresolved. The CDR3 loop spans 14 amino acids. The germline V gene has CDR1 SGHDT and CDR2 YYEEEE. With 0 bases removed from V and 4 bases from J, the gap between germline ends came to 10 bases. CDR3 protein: CASSLGARLETQYF. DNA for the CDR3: TGTGCCAGCAGCTTGGGGGCTAGGCTAGAGACCCAGTACTTC. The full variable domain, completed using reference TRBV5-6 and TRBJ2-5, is DAGVTQSPTHLIKTRGQQVTLRCSPKSGHDTVSWYQQALGQGPQFIFQYYEEEERQRGNFPDRFSGHQFPNYSSELNVNALLLGDSALYLCASSLGARLETQYFGPGTRLLVL.

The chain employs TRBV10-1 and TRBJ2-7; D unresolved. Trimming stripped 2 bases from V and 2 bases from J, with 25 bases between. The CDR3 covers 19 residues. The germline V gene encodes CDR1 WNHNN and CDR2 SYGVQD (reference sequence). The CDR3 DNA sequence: TGCGCCAGCAGTGAGAATCTCGTCAGGAAAGCTTTTTGGGCCTACGAGCAGTACTTC. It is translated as CASSENLVRKAFWAYEQYF.

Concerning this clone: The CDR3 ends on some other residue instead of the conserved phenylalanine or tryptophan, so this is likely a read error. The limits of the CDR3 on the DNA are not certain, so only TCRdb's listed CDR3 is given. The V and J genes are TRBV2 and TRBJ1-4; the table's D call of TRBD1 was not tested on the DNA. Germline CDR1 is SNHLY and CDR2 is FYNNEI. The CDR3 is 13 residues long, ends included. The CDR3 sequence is CASSLLATDGRNI.

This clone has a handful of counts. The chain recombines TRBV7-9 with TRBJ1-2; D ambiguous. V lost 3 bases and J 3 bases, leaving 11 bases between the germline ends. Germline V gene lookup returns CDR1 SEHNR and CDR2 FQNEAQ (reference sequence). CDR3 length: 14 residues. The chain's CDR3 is CASSFPEKHYGYTF. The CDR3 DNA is TGTGCCAGCAGCTTCCCCGAGAAACACTATGGCTACACCTTC.

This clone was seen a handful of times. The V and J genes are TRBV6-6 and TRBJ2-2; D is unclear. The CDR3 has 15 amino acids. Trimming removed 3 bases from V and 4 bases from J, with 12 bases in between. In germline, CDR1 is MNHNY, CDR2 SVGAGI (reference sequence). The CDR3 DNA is TGTGCCAGCAGTTATTCGCCATGGGGCACCGGGGAGCTGTTTTTT. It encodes CASSYSPWGTGELFF.

CDR3 DNA: TGTGCCAGCAGCCCGGCGACCCCAGGTGCTATTCAGTACTTC. Its translation is CASSPATPGAIQYF. This sequence joins TRBV7-2 and TRBJ2-4; D is uncertain. V shed 5 bases and J shed 10 bases, with 18 bases lying between them. CDR3 size: 14 residues. Germline V gene data show CDR1 as SGHTA and CDR2 as FQGNSA.

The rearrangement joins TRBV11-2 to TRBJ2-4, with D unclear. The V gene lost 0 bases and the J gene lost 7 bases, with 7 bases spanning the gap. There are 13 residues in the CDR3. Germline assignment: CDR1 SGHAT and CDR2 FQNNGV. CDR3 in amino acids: CASSLDRSNIQYF. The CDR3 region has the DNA TGTGCCAGCAGCTTAGACAGATCTAACATTCAGTACTTC.

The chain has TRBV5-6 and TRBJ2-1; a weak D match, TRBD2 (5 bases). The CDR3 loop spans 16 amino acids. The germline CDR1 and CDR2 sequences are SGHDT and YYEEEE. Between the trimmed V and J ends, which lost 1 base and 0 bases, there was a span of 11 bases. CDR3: CASSLSLRVSYNEQFF. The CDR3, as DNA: TGTGCCAGCAGCTTGAGCTTGAGGGTCTCCTACAATGAGCAGTTCTTC.

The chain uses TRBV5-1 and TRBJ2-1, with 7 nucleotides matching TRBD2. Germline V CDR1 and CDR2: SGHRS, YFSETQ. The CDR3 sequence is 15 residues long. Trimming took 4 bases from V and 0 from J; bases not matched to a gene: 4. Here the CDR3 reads CASSRGGGSYNEQFF. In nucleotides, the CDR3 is TGCGCCAGCAGCCGCGGGGGAGGCTCCTACAATGAGCAGTTCTTC.

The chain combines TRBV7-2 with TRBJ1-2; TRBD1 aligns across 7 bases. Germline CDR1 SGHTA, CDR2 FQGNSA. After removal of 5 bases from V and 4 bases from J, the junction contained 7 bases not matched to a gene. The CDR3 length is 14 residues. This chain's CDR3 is CASSPVGDSYGYTF. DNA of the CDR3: TGTGCCAGCAGCCCTGTGGGGGACAGCTATGGCTACACCTTC.

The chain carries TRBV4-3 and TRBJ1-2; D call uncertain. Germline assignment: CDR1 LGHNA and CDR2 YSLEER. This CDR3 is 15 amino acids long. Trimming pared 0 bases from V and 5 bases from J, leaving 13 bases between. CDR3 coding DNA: TGCGCCAGCAGCCAAGATCCCAGGAATCCTTATGGCTACACCTTC. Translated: CASSQDPRNPYGYTF.

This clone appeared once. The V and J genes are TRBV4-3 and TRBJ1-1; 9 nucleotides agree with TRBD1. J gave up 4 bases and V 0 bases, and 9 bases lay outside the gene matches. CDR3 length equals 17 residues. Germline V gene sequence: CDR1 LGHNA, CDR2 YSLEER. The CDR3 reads CASSQDRLGTGSTEAFF. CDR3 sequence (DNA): TGCGCCAGCAGCCAAGACAGATTAGGGACAGGGAGCACTGAAGCTTTCTTT.

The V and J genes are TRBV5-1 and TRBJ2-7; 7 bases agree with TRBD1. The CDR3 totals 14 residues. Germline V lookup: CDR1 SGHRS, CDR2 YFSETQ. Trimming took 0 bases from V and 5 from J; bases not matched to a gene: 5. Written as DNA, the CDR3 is TGCGCCAGCAGCTTGGCCAGGGGGTTCGACGAGCAGTACTTC. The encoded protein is CASSLARGFDEQYF.

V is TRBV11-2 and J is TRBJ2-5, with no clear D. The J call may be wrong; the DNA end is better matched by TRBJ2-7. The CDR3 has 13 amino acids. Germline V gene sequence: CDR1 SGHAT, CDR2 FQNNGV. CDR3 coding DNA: TGTGCCAGCAGCTTAGGGGGTCGGTACGAGCAGTACTTC. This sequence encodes CASSLGGRYEQYF.

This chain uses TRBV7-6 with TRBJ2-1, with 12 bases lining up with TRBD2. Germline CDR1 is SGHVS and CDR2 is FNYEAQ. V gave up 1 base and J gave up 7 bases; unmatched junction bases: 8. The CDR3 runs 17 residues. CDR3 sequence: CASSLVASGGAGNEQFF. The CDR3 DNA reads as TGTGCCAGCAGCTTAGTTGCTAGCGGGGGGGCCGGGAATGAGCAGTTCTTC.